Listed here is a single TCR beta chain. It has no known antigen specificity. Base-call qualities are not available, and no considerably larger clone is one nucleotide away. This entry comes from a study of blood T cell repertoires in COVID-19 (dated by TCRdb to 2020 to 2021). Context from the whole study: Samples covering the acute and convalescent phases of COVID-19 were provided by collaborators in the United States, Italy and Spain. The dataset comprised deeply sampled blood TCRbeta repertoires from subjects exposed to, actively infected with, or recovered from COVID-19. Samples came from the ongoing ImmuneRACE study (first 160 participants) plus 1,254 subjects from 6 global collaborators. The sample metadata nearly always contained a de-identified subject ID, COVID-19 status, age in years and sex. Where available, HLA class I and class II types were obtained from metadata supplied by the sample provider rather than from assay-based typing. The prospective study material was composed of cDNA or gDNA derived from T cells, B-cell-depleted T cells, or PBMCs. The repertoires were made available in a free public database intended to serve as a resource for research on the immune response to SARS-CoV-2. Here is what the overall study found, with its caveats: The amount of clinical and demographic metadata varied by source and participant and was provided uncurated.

The immunoSEQ Assay, a bias-controlled multiplex PCR, was used to amplify TCRbeta CDR3 regions from genomic DNA. As for the authors' bioinformatics: Within the assay, amplification of reference gene primers was used to estimate how many nucleated cells each sample contained. To quantify the absolute abundance of each unique TCRbeta CDR3 rearrangement, sequence reads were collapsed and filtered. For each sample, productive Simpson clonality was calculated as the square root of Simpson's diversity index across productive rearrangements. Drawn from immuneACCESS, this table holds only the in-frame rearrangements with V and J called that TCRdb kept. Clones are partly lost; checked studies trace under half to an unresolved V gene and leave the rest unexplained. D and trimming come from the DNA, and the V and J calls and clone size come from that table. The sample table lists a few hundred thousand clones, more than 75% of them with a count of one. Around 1.8% of the sample is in the top ten clones.

In the prospective study, participants were about 18 to 89 years old, resided in about 25 geographic areas of the United States, and were enrolled through a virtual design. Cohort assignment in the prospective study relied on participant-reported clinical history from a screening survey and a study questionnaire. Recovered participants in ImmuneRACE Cohort 3 were defined as having two consecutive negative NP/OP PCR tests, clearance from a healthcare professional, or resolution of symptoms. Mobile phlebotomists in the prospective study collected whole blood, serum and a nasopharyngeal or oropharyngeal swab from every participant. Participants in the prospective study had the option to provide additional blood draws and questionnaires over a 2-month period. Before DNA extraction, blood samples from the prospective study were shipped at room temperature or frozen. A distance of 19 bases separates the germline ends of V and J, which lose 5 bases and 8 bases respectively. According to the germline V gene (reference sequence), CDR1 reads SEHNR and CDR2 reads FQNEAQ. The CDR3 measures 15 amino acids from cysteine to phenylalanine. The entry retains the CDR3 DNA only, 45 bases that are in frame from base 1.

The sequenced sample consisted of PBMCs or T cells enriched from blood (not recorded which). The receptor's source is a middle-aged man who had recovered from COVID-19. The chain joins TRBV7-9 to TRBJ2-1, with a weak D call of TRBD2 (5 bases match). The CDR3 protein: CASSDFQRGLDEQFF. The DNA reads as follows: TGTGCCAGCAGCGACTTTCAGCGAGGGCTTGATGAGCAGTTCTTC.